This is a list of T cell receptor beta chains from one sample in a study of cytomegalovirus exposure and HLA in healthy donors. TCRdb's copy holds only in-frame clones and misses some; the assay was immunoSEQ multiplex PCR. The table records some 120,000 clones, roughly 82% of them present only once. Sequencing was performed on PBMCs. The source is a man younger than 35 in good health and CMV-seropositive. Both conserved end residues are part of each CDR3. Fields, in order: D gene, V gene, clone size, J gene, CDR3 protein, CDR3 DNA. The D gene is left open where the match is weak. For some rows the clone size is stated as once, few or many, or as a class when expanded; others skip it.

TRBD1	TRBV6-6	-	TRBJ2-6	CASIKGATGANGLTF	TGTGCCAGCATTAAGGGGGCAACTGGGGCCAACGGCCTGACTTTC
-	TRBV7-9	-	TRBJ1-1	CASSLEAGHTEAFF	TGTGCCAGCAGCTTAGAAGCTGGGCACACTGAAGCTTTCTTT
TRBD1	TRBV19	-	TRBJ1-2	CASSITGEQDGYTF	TGTGCCAGTAGTATAACAGGGGAGCAGGATGGCTACACCTTC
TRBD2	TRBV5-4	once	TRBJ2-7	CASSLLAGGSYEQYF	TGTGCCAGCAGCCTACTGGCGGGAGGGTCCTACGAGCAGTACTTC
-	TRBV6-6	-	TRBJ1-2	CASSLGGSNYGYTF	TGTGCCAGCAGTTTAGGGGGTTCGAACTATGGCTACACCTTC
-	TRBV6-5	-	TRBJ2-1	CASSLASSYNEQFF	TGTGCCAGCAGTTTAGCCAGCTCCTACAATGAGCAGTTCTTC
TRBD1	TRBV2	-	TRBJ1-2	CASSATGGLYYGYTF	TGTGCCAGCAGTGCGACAGGGGGCCTTTATTATGGCTACACCTTC
TRBD1	TRBV7-6	-	TRBJ2-1	CASSLEKGALKNEQFF	TGTGCCAGCAGCTTAGAAAAGGGGGCGCTTAAAAATGAGCAGTTCTTC
TRBD1	TRBV7-6	few	TRBJ1-6	CASSLSSAGGNSPLHF	TGTGCCAGCAGCTTAAGTTCGGCAGGGGGTAATTCACCCCTCCACTTT
TRBD2	TRBV6-5	-	TRBJ2-7	CASSYLVNGGAGEQYF	TGTGCCAGCAGTTACCTCGTGAACGGGGGGGCAGGCGAGCAGTACTTC
-	TRBV28	-	TRBJ2-7	CASLESRGNYEQYF	TGTGCCAGCCTCGAATCACGGGGGAACTACGAGCAGTACTTC
-	TRBV19	-	TRBJ2-7	CASSIDKNYEQYF	TGTGCCAGTAGTATTGACAAAAACTACGAGCAGTACTTC
TRBD1	TRBV11-2	-	TRBJ1-6	CASSSMTGGDSPLHF	TGTGCCAGCAGCTCCATGACAGGGGGCGATTCACCCCTCCACTTT
-	TRBV21-1	-	TRBJ2-1	CASSIPEGTGDEQFF	TGTGCCAGCAGCATCCCAGAAGGGACAGGGGATGAGCAGTTCTTC
TRBD2	TRBV2	-	TRBJ2-7	CASRPPLARSSYEQYF	TGTGCCAGCAGGCCTCCACTAGCGCGCAGCTCCTACGAGCAGTACTTC
TRBD1	TRBV5-4	-	TRBJ1-1	CASSPRTGNTEAFF	TGTGCCAGCAGCCCCAGGACAGGGAACACTGAAGCTTTCTTT
-	TRBV9	few	TRBJ2-7	CASSVADTYEQYF	TGTGCCAGCAGCGTAGCGGACACCTACGAGCAGTACTTC
TRBD1	TRBV10-2	-	TRBJ1-1	CASSPGTGGNTEAFF	TGCGCCAGCAGCCCTGGGACAGGGGGCAATACTGAAGCTTTCTTT
-	TRBV29-1	once	TRBJ1-1	CSVDSQNTEAFF	TGCAGCGTGGACAGTCAGAACACTGAAGCTTTCTTT
TRBD2	TRBV2	once	TRBJ2-2	CASSGSGGGGTGELFF	TGTGCCAGCAGTGGAAGTGGCGGGGGGGGAACCGGGGAGCTGTTTTTT
-	TRBV11-2	-	TRBJ1-2	CASSTTANYGYTF	TGTGCCAGCAGCACTACTGCTAACTATGGCTACACCTTC
-	TRBV11-2	once	TRBJ2-7	CASSLGTASYEQYF	TGTGCCAGCAGCTTAGGAACAGCTTCCTACGAGCAGTACTTC
-	TRBV28	few	TRBJ1-5	CASSSSPGTIFYQPQHF	TGTGCCAGCAGTTCCAGCCCGGGGACTATTTTCTATCAGCCCCAGCATTTT
TRBD2	TRBV27	-	TRBJ2-1	CASSLRGGGPDNEQFF	TGTGCCAGCAGTTTAAGGGGCGGGGGGCCTGACAATGAGCAGTTCTTC
TRBD1	TRBV2	few	TRBJ1-5	CASSERTGVEQPQHF	TGTGCCAGCAGTGAACGGACAGGGGTGGAGCAGCCCCAGCATTTT
TRBD2	TRBV9	-	TRBJ2-3	CASRRITSGLRGTQYF	TGTGCCAGCAGGCGGATAACTAGCGGGTTACGGGGTACGCAGTATTTT
-	TRBV9	few	TRBJ2-1	CASSAFSGAGHYNEQFF	TGTGCCAGCAGCGCCTTCTCGGGAGCGGGCCATTACAATGAGCAGTTCTTC
TRBD1	TRBV5-1	-	TRBJ1-2	CASSPPGTGPIYGYTF	TGCGCCAGCAGCCCTCCCGGGACAGGGCCTATCTATGGCTACACCTTC
-	TRBV10-3	-	TRBJ1-3	CAISESFGTAGGNTIYF	TGTGCCATCAGTGAGTCGTTTGGAACCGCCGGGGGAAACACCATATATTTT
TRBD1	TRBV6-5	-	TRBJ1-1	CASNNRGNTEAFF	TGTGCCAGCAACAACAGGGGCAACACTGAAGCTTTCTTT
TRBD2	TRBV6-5	-	TRBJ2-1	CASGTSYYNEQFF	TGTGCCAGCGGGACTAGCTATTACAATGAGCAGTTCTTC
TRBD1	TRBV2	-	TRBJ1-5	CASSKDRAEIQHF	TGTGCCAGCAGTAAAGACAGGGCCGAAATCCAGCATTTT